This TCR beta chain was captured by sequencing in a study of cytomegalovirus exposure and HLA in healthy donors. Study-wide context: HLA-typed donors contributed some 77 million unique TCRs, which were held in an early data release.

Germline-derived CDR1 and CDR2 are SNHLY and FYNNEI. V lost 5 bases, J lost 0 bases, and 6 bases stayed unmatched. The CDR3 runs to 15 residues. Remarks on this clone: Its target is unknown.

Amplification used 60 Vbeta primers and 13 Jbeta primers. Authors' data handling: Counted up in a later analysis, unique TCR beta chains came to approximately 83 million, with some 11 million shared. Some clones are missing from TCRdb's copy, which holds only in-frame ones; the method was immunoSEQ multiplex PCR. V, J and clone size derive from that table, while D and trimming were established from the DNA sequence. The table counts approximately 34,000 clones; about 1.9% lies in the top ten. Overall study results and limits: For TCR beta chains, V- and J-gene trimming was later linked to a missense DCLRE1C variant. It was reported that the classifier diagnosed cytomegalovirus status with high specificity and sensitivity in both the original and validation cohorts.

This TCR was recovered from a woman in her 40s in good health and CMV-seropositive. Sequencing was carried out using PBMCs. The chain has TRBV2 and TRBJ1-2, with TRBD1 matching 7 bases. The CDR3 sequence: CASSSGQAPNYGYTF. The CDR3 DNA sequence: TGTGCCAGCAGTTCTGGACAGGCCCCTAACTATGGCTACACCTTC. The variable domain in full, completed from reference TRBV2 and TRBJ1-2, reads EPEVTQTPSHQVTQMGQEVILRCVPISNHLYFYWYRQILGQKVEFLVSFYNNEISEKSEIFDDQFSVERPDGSNFTLKIRSTKLEDSAMYFCASSSGQAPNYGYTFGSGTRLTVV.